The 20 T cell receptor beta chains presented below share a single source sample, sequenced in a study of T cells in Graves' hyperthyroidism and ophthalmopathy. Researchers took RNA transcripts and amplified the TCR beta CDR3 regions from them. The HTBI set primed first-round TCR CDR3 RT-PCR. TCRdb ran MiXCR on the multiplex PCR reads and lists one entry per CDR3 protein. The sample has 300,000 to 450,000 distinct CDR3 sequences, roughly 15% seen once. The sequenced sample was blood. These receptor sequences come from a woman aged 25 to 39 with Graves' ophthalmopathy.

This clonotype has ten or more counts. This sequence joins TRBV27 and TRBJ1-2, with TRBD1 matching over 8 bases. CDR3 length: 16 amino acids. After removal of 5 bases from V and 4 bases from J, the junction contained 12 bases not matched to a gene. The V gene's germline CDR1 is MNHEY and CDR2 SMNVEV (reference sequence). CDR3 in amino acids: CASSTYSTGDIYGYTF. CDR3 nucleotide sequence: TGTGCCAGCAGTACTTACTCGACAGGGGACATCTATGGCTACACCTTC.

This clonotype was detected many times. This rearrangement joins TRBV29-1 to TRBJ2-5; D gene uncertain. Germline V gives CDR1 SQVTM, CDR2 ANQGSEA. The V gene lost 2 bases and the J gene lost 7 bases, with 14 bases spanning the gap. The CDR3 sequence is 13 residues long. CDR3 sequence: CSVEIDTSGTQYF. The DNA of the CDR3 is TGCAGCGTTGAAATAGACACATCAGGGACCCAGTACTTC. The complete variable domain, with remaining parts taken from reference TRBV29-1 and TRBJ2-5, reads SAVISQKPSRDICQRGTSLTIQCQVDSQVTMMFWYRQQPGQSLTLIATANQGSEATYESGFVIDKFPISRPNLTFSTLTVSNMSPEDSSIYLCSVEIDTSGTQYFGPGTRLLVL.

Comment on this clonotype: A much bigger clone sits one base away, suggesting this may be a read error. V is TRBV10-3 and J is TRBJ2-5; D not certain. The CDR3 sequence is 14 residues long. V lost 0 bases and J 3 bases, leaving 8 bases between the germline ends. Germline CDR1 ENHRY, CDR2 SYGVKD. As DNA, the CDR3 is TGTGCCATCAGTGAGTCAGTTGGGGAAGAGACCCAGTACTTC. As protein: CAISESVGEETQYF.

This clonotype was seen ten or more times. The rearrangement links TRBV6-5 to TRBJ2-5; perhaps TRBD1 as D (6 bases). This CDR3 is 14 amino acids long. V was pared by 0 bases and J by 4 bases, with 9 bases between. The germline CDR1 and CDR2 sequences are MNHEY and SVGAGI. The CDR3 nucleotides are TGTGCCAGCAGTTACTCCAGACAGGCAGAGACCCAGTACTTC. Its protein product is CASSYSRQAETQYF.

V is TRBV2 and J is TRBJ2-3; weak D call: TRBD2 (6 bases). This CDR3 region has 15 residues. Per the germline V gene, CDR1 is SNHLY and CDR2 is FYNNEI. V lost 2 bases to trimming and J lost 5 bases, with 14 bases between them. For the CDR3, the DNA is TGTGCCAGCAGTGAACGGGGGTACAGCGTAGATACGCAGTATTTT. Amino acid sequence: CASSERGYSVDTQYF.

This clonotype was seen at least ten times. V and J are TRBV27 and TRBJ2-7; D perhaps matches TRBD1 (6 bases). Germline V CDR1 and CDR2: MNHEY, SMNVEV (reference sequence). The CDR3 loop spans 14 amino acids. V gave up 5 bases and J gave up 0 bases, with 11 bases separating them. As DNA, the CDR3 is TGTGCCAGCAGTGGTACAGGGAGCTCCTACGAGCAGTACTTC. Its translation: CASSGTGSSYEQYF.

This clonotype occurred a few times. The chain employs TRBV6-2 or TRBV6-3 and TRBJ2-3; TRBD2 matches at 8 bases. Trimming removed 4 bases from V and 0 bases from J; junction bases left unmatched: 6. The germline V gene has CDR1 MNHEY and CDR2 SVGEGT. This CDR3 comprises 16 residues. The CDR3 here is CASSSPTSASTDTQYF. DNA for the CDR3: TGTGCCAGCAGTTCCCCGACTAGCGCTAGCACAGATACGCAGTATTTT.

This clonotype was picked up many times. The gene calls are TRBV2 and TRBJ2-2; TRBD1 agrees at 7 bases. The CDR3 covers 16 residues. V trimming: 7 bases; J trimming: 7 bases; junction bases outside the gene matches: 15. CDR1 and CDR2 (germline): SNHLY, FYNNEI. CDR3 amino acids: CASTSRQGGRRGELFF. Here the CDR3 DNA reads TGTGCCAGCACATCTAGACAGGGTGGTAGGCGCGGGGAGCTGTTTTTT.

This clonotype was counted ten times or more. The V gene is TRBV5-1, the J gene TRBJ2-6; tentatively, D is TRBD1 or TRBD2 (5 bases each). CDR1 and CDR2 (germline): SGHRS, YFSETQ. The CDR3 spans 17 residues. V dropped 5 bases and J dropped 0 bases, with 15 bases sitting between them. Here the CDR3 DNA reads TGCGCCAGCAGATTTCAGGGAGACCACTCTGGGGCCAACGTCCTGACTTTC. It specifies CASRFQGDHSGANVLTF. The full variable domain, its missing parts supplied by reference TRBV5-1 and TRBJ2-6, is KAGVTQTPRYLIKTRGQQVTLSCSPISGHRSVSWYQQTPGQGLQFLFEYFSETQRNKGNFPGRFSGRQFSNSRSEMNVSTLELGDSALYLCASRFQGDHSGANVLTFGAGSRLTVL.

The chain combines TRBV19 with TRBJ2-4; unclear D gene. Germline CDR1 is LNHDA and CDR2 is SQIVND (reference sequence). The CDR3 sequence is 13 residues long. The V and J ends lost 3 bases and 0 bases respectively, with 3 bases between them. CDR3 coding DNA: TGTGCCAGTAGTATGGTAGCCAAAAACATTCAGTACTTC. This encodes CASSMVAKNIQYF.

In this sample, this clonotype turned up many times. The gene calls are TRBV14 and TRBJ2-1, with TRBD2 matching over 13 bases. Trimming took 4 bases from V and 5 from J; bases not matched to a gene: 2. Germline lookup yields CDR1 SGHDN and CDR2 FVKESK. The CDR3 has 15 residues. CDR3 residues: CASSLTSGGDNEQFF. CDR3 nucleotide sequence: TGTGCCAGCAGCCTTACTAGCGGGGGGGACAATGAGCAGTTCTTC.

This clonotype was detected ten times or more. The CDR3 DNA reads as TGTGCCAGCAGCTCCTTATTGAGACAGCTCGAGCAGTTCTTC. It translates to CASSSLLRQLEQFF. The rearrangement joins TRBV7-9 to TRBJ2-1; D is perhaps TRBD1 (5 bases). CDR1 is SEHNR and CDR2 is FQNEAQ in the germline V gene (reference sequence). The CDR3 has 14 residues. V lost 4 bases and J lost 10, with 17 bases in between.

This clonotype was found a few times. This chain connects TRBV5-4 to TRBJ2-3, with 11 positions matching TRBD2. The V and J ends lost 3 bases and 5 bases, in that order; junction bases with no gene match: 8. Per germline, CDR1 SGHNT and CDR2 YYREEE (reference sequence). There are 16 residues in the CDR3. CDR3 in amino acids: CASSSLAGGQVDTQYF. The DNA of the CDR3 is TGTGCCAGCAGCTCCTTAGCGGGGGGGCAGGTAGATACGCAGTATTTT.

The V call is TRBV28, the J call TRBJ2-7; 7 nucleotides match TRBD2. This CDR3 has 13 residues. Trimming took 5 bases from V and 7 from J; bases not matched to a gene: 8. Germline-derived CDR1 and CDR2 are MDHEN and SYDVKM. The chain's CDR3 is CASSPGGGWEQYF. As DNA, the CDR3 is TGTGCCAGCAGTCCCGGGGGAGGGTGGGAGCAGTACTTC.

This clonotype was counted ten times or more. The chain combines TRBV9 with TRBJ2-1, with 10 bases matching TRBD2. Germline V gene data show CDR1 as SGDLS and CDR2 as YYNGEE. This CDR3 is built from 15 residues. V dropped 4 bases and J dropped 5; count of bases not matched to a gene: 6. In DNA form, the CDR3 reads TGTGCCAGCAGCCAAGCGGGGGGGAGACACAATGAGCAGTTCTTC. Residues: CASSQAGGRHNEQFF. The full variable domain, completed using reference TRBV9 and TRBJ2-1, is DSGVTQTPKHLITATGQRVTLRCSPRSGDLSVYWYQQSLDQGLQFLIQYYNGEERAKGNILERFSAQQFPDLHSELNLSSLELGDSALYFCASSQAGGRHNEQFFGPGTRLTVL.

Ten or more counts support this clonotype. The rearrangement joins TRBV9 to TRBJ2-1; 14 bases are shared with TRBD2. Germline lookup yields CDR1 SGDLS and CDR2 YYNGEE. The CDR3 loop spans 18 amino acids. V was pared by 1 base and J by 7 bases, with 10 bases of the junction left unmatched. This CDR3 is CASSVSTSGGARRNEQFF. CDR3 DNA: TGTGCCAGCAGCGTATCGACTAGCGGGGGGGCTAGAAGGAATGAGCAGTTCTTC.

This clonotype was picked up many times. V and J are TRBV11-3 and TRBJ2-1, with unresolved D. This CDR3 is 16 amino acids long. Germline-derived CDR1 and CDR2 are SGHNT and YENEEA. With 1 base removed from V and 7 bases from J, the gap between germline ends came to 17 bases. The chain's CDR3 is CASSLVPGNMGNEQFF. The CDR3 region has the DNA TGTGCCAGCAGCTTAGTGCCGGGTAATATGGGAAATGAGCAGTTCTTC.

This clonotype was seen ten or more times. The V call is TRBV24-1, the J call TRBJ2-1; 7 positions agree with TRBD1. J lost 0 bases, V lost 2 bases, and 18 bases had no gene match. The germline V gene has CDR1 KGHDR and CDR2 SFDVKD. This CDR3 has 21 amino acids. CDR3 bases: TGTGCCACCAGTGATTATACGACAGGGCTATCAGGGTTTGGCTCCTACAATGAGCAGTTCTTC. This sequence encodes CATSDYTTGLSGFGSYNEQFF.

This clonotype appeared many times. The rearrangement uses TRBV9 and TRBJ2-7; D remains unclear. The CDR3 extends over 13 amino acids. The V end lost 0 bases, the J end lost 5 bases, and 9 bases lay between the germline ends. Germline CDR1 reads SGDLS; CDR2 reads YYNGEE. The chain's CDR3 is CASSVAPTDEQYF. CDR3 nucleotides: TGTGCCAGCAGCGTAGCGCCAACGGACGAGCAGTACTTC.

This clonotype came up many times. The V call is TRBV28, the J call TRBJ1-1, with D perhaps TRBD1 (6 bases). CDR1 and CDR2 (germline): MDHEN, SYDVKM. Between the trimmed V and J ends, which lost 5 bases and 3 bases, there was a span of 25 bases. This CDR3 spans 18 amino acids. CDR3 sequence reads: CASSLGLASGGWDTEAFF. As DNA, the CDR3 is TGTGCCAGCAGTCTAGGGCTGGCTTCCGGGGGCTGGGACACTGAAGCTTTCTTT.